In its sample, the clone carrying this TCR beta chain ranks as medium-sized. Its antigen remains unknown. This CDR3 is also generated by other DNA sequences in the sample. Documented treatment: oral pan-JAK inhibitor, 5-10 mg twice daily. Obtained from alopecia areata patients were lesional scalp punch biopsies along with peripheral blood. This entry comes from a study of CD8+ T cells in alopecia areata. Study observations and caveats: Scalp samples also contribute reads from the resident alphabeta T cells found in normal skin.

It was cDNA, reverse transcribed from extracted RNA, that served as the sequencing template. Generated by immunoSEQ multiplex PCR, the TCRdb table keeps only in-frame clones and is missing some. The repertoire holds 110,000 to 150,000 clones, with roughly 54% as singletons. This clonotype was obtained from a human donor with alopecia areata. Sample: CD8+ T cells sorted from blood, taken at week 4, from a patient treated with tofacitinib.

The CDR3 protein is CASSFGTAYEQYF. CDR3 in DNA: TGTGCCAGTAGTTTCGGGACAGCCTACGAGCAGTACTTC. The gene calls are TRBV19 and TRBJ2-7; 7 nucleotides agree with TRBD1. The CDR3 extends over 13 amino acids. The germline gives CDR1 LNHDA, CDR2 SQIVND (reference sequence). The V gene end was trimmed by 5 bases and the J gene end by 2 bases; junction bases not matched to a gene: 3.